Listed below are T cell receptor beta chains from one sample, sequenced in a study of shared clonotypes between healthy human individuals. TCRdb's copy holds only in-frame clones and misses some; the assay was immunoSEQ multiplex PCR. The sample includes around 430,000 clones, 70% to 80% of them seen just once. Material: PBMCs. The receptors come from a middle-aged woman in good health. Some clones in this sample may be carry-over from other donors' samples. Both conserved end residues are part of each CDR3. A D gene is named only where the DNA matches it firmly. Some rows have no size entry. The others give once, few or many, or a class for an expanded clone.

>TRBD1|once|TRBJ1-1|14|TRBV30
CAWSLGTGLTEAFF
TGTGCCTGGAGTCTAGGGACAGGTCTCACTGAAGCTTTCTTT
>TRBD2|few|TRBJ2-3|16|TRBV5-1
CASSFSGRAGTDTQYF
TGCGCCAGCAGCTTTAGCGGGAGGGCCGGCACAGATACGCAGTATTTT
>NA|NA|TRBJ2-2|14|TRBV28
CASSPLRGTGELFF
TGTGCCAGCAGTCCGCTACGGGGCACCGGGGAGCTGTTTTTT
>NA|once|TRBJ2-7|13|TRBV7-8
CASSRGSAYEQYF
TGTGCCAGCAGCCGAGGTTCAGCCTACGAGCAGTACTTC
>NA|NA|TRBJ2-3|13|TRBV28
CASSFGTTDTQYF
TGTGCCAGCAGTTTCGGGACCACAGATACGCAGTATTTT
>NA|NA|TRBJ1-3|14|TRBV7-2
CASSPRGGGNTIYF
TGTGCCAGCAGCCCTCGAGGAGGAGGAAACACCATATATTTT
>TRBD2|NA|TRBJ2-1|13|TRBV11-2
CASSLAGVNEQFF
TGTGCCAGCAGCTTGGCGGGAGTCAATGAGCAGTTCTTC
>NA|NA|TRBJ2-3|15|TRBV6-4
CASSDSEDLGDTQYF
TGTGCCAGCAGTGACTCTGAAGACTTGGGAGATACGCAGTATTTT
>TRBD2|NA|TRBJ2-5|15|TRBV7-6
CASSLRRTSQETQYF
TGTGCCAGCAGCTTACGCCGGACTAGCCAAGAGACCCAGTACTTC
>NA|once|TRBJ2-7|14|TRBV4-1
CASSGGRLSYEQYF
TGCGCCAGTAGTGGAGGGCGTCTCTCCTACGAGCAGTACTTC
>NA|NA|TRBJ2-3|13|TRBV9
CASSARAPDTQYF
TGTGCCAGCAGCGCCAGGGCCCCAGATACGCAGTATTTT
>TRBD1|NA|TRBJ1-2|13|TRBV6-5
CATQREQGRGYTF
TGTGCCACCCAGAGGGAACAGGGGAGAGGCTACACCTTC
>TRBD1|once|TRBJ2-7|15|TRBV6-6
CASSLTGTGVYEQYF
TGTGCCAGCAGTTTGACCGGGACAGGGGTATACGAGCAGTACTTC
>TRBD1|NA|TRBJ1-2|16|TRBV28
CASSQTGGTRRYGYTF
TGTGCCAGCAGTCAGACAGGGGGGACGCGTAGATATGGCTACACCTTC
>NA|NA|TRBJ2-7|14|TRBV11-3
CASSLSSASREQYF
TGTGCCAGCAGCTTAAGCTCAGCCTCTCGCGAGCAGTACTTC
>TRBD2|NA|TRBJ2-1|19|TRBV11-2
CASSSKRLAGRIPYNEQFF
TGTGCCAGCAGCTCCAAGCGACTAGCGGGACGGATCCCCTACAATGAGCAGTTCTTC
>NA|NA|TRBJ1-1|14|TRBV7-6
CASSFLTGNTEAFF
TGTGCCAGCAGCTTTTTGACGGGAAACACTGAAGCTTTCTTT
>TRBD1|NA|TRBJ1-1|18|TRBV7-2
CASSLRGGQGLLNTEAFF
TGTGCCAGCAGCTTAAGAGGGGGACAGGGCTTGTTAAACACTGAAGCTTTCTTT
>TRBD1|NA|TRBJ2-1|15|TRBV7-9
CASSTGTVSYNEQFF
TGTGCCAGCAGCACTGGGACAGTCTCCTACAATGAGCAGTTCTTC
>NA|NA|TRBJ2-7|15|TRBV28
CASTPPGPDRGEQYF
TGTGCCAGCACCCCTCCCGGACCGGATCGGGGCGAGCAGTACTTC
>NA|NA|TRBJ2-1|14|TRBV7-7
CASSLGRRGGEQFF
TGTGCCAGCAGCTTAGGTAGGAGGGGAGGTGAGCAGTTCTTC
>NA|once|TRBJ2-5|15|TRBV7-3
CASSPRFGGQETQYF
TGTGCCAGCAGCCCCCGTTTTGGGGGCCAAGAGACCCAGTACTTC
>NA|NA|TRBJ1-1|15|TRBV28
CASSPAGVVNTEAFF
TGTGCCAGCAGCCCGGCGGGGGTCGTGAACACTGAAGCTTTCTTT
>NA|NA|TRBJ2-5|16|TRBV19
CASSTDSETPVGTQYF
TGTGCCAGTAGCACGGATTCAGAGACCCCGGTCGGGACCCAGTACTTC
>TRBD1|NA|TRBJ2-1|16|TRBV5-4
CASSFNQGAMVDEQFF
TGTGCCAGCAGCTTTAATCAGGGGGCAATGGTGGATGAGCAGTTCTTC
>NA|NA|TRBJ1-4|15|TRBV7-9
CASSLLNSEGEKLFF
TGTGCCAGCAGCTTACTCAACTCAGAGGGAGAAAAACTGTTTTTT
>NA|NA|TRBJ2-7|12|TRBV11-3
CASSLLGGEQYF
TGTGCCAGCAGCTTACTGGGGGGAGAGCAGTACTTC
>NA|NA|TRBJ1-1|14|TRBV5-1
CASSYRAGGTEAFF
TGCGCCAGCAGCTACAGGGCTGGGGGCACTGAAGCTTTCTTT
>NA|NA|TRBJ1-4|14|TRBV30
CAWKKTDVSEKLFF
TGTGCCTGGAAAAAGACAGACGTTAGTGAAAAACTGTTTTTT
>NA|NA|TRBJ2-7|14|TRBV27
CASRPALPSYEQYF
TGTGCCAGCAGGCCTGCCTTACCCAGCTACGAGCAGTACTTC
>NA|NA|TRBJ1-1|13|TRBV27
CASSLYGSTEAFF
TGTGCCAGCAGTTTATACGGAAGCACTGAAGCTTTCTTT
>NA|few|TRBJ1-2|13|TRBV18
CASSAGANYGYTF
TGTGCCAGCTCAGCCGGGGCTAACTATGGCTACACCTTC
>TRBD1|NA|TRBJ2-1|15|TRBV6-5
CASREQGGSYNEQFF
TGTGCCAGCAGGGAACAGGGGGGTTCCTACAATGAGCAGTTCTTC
>NA|NA|TRBJ2-1|14|TRBV7-9
CASSLGGLYNEQFF
TGTGCCAGCAGCTTAGGGGGACTTTACAATGAGCAGTTCTTC
>NA|NA|TRBJ1-1|12|TRBV7-9
CASRLGRAEAFF
TGTGCCAGCAGGCTCGGGAGAGCTGAAGCTTTCTTT
>TRBD2|once|TRBJ2-1|14|TRBV2
CASVGTSGIYEQFF
TGTGCCAGCGTCGGGACTAGCGGGATCTATGAGCAGTTCTTC
>NA|NA|TRBJ1-2|16|TRBV27
CASSRGGFLFNYGYTF
TGTGCCAGCAGCCGGGGGGGATTTCTATTCAACTATGGCTACACCTTC
>NA|NA|TRBJ2-1|16|TRBV6-1
CASSGSRGLNPNEQFF
TGTGCCAGCAGTGGATCCAGGGGCTTAAACCCCAATGAGCAGTTCTTC
>NA|few|TRBJ2-7|16|TRBV28
CASHRAGDPLGYEQYF
TGTGCCAGCCATAGGGCAGGGGATCCTCTGGGCTACGAGCAGTACTTC
>NA|NA|TRBJ1-4|17|TRBV15
CATSRESGSATNEKLFF
TGTGCCACCAGCAGAGAATCAGGGAGTGCAACTAATGAAAAACTGTTTTTT
>NA|NA|TRBJ2-7|14|TRBV6-5
CATKGRGPSREQYF
TGTGCCACCAAGGGCAGGGGCCCTTCTCGCGAGCAGTACTTC
>NA|many|TRBJ2-3|14|TRBV19
CASSVGTPKDTQYF
TGTGCCAGTAGTGTAGGAACTCCTAAGGATACGCAGTATTTT
>TRBD2|NA|TRBJ2-2|17|TRBV28
CASSPAPGLAGAGELFF
TGTGCCAGCAGTCCCGCCCCGGGACTAGCGGGAGCTGGGGAGCTGTTTTTT
>TRBD2|few|TRBJ2-1|14|TRBV6-5
CASSDSRESNEQFF
TGTGCCAGCAGTGACTCGCGGGAGAGCAATGAGCAGTTCTTC
>NA|NA|TRBJ1-5|12|TRBV7-9
CASSLDNQPQHF
TGTGCCAGCAGCTTGGACAATCAGCCCCAGCATTTT
>TRBD2|NA|TRBJ2-2|16|TRBV9
CASSVSGRPDTGELFF
TGTGCCAGCAGCGTTAGCGGGCGACCTGACACCGGGGAGCTGTTTTTT
>TRBD2|NA|TRBJ2-7|21|TRBV5-1
CASSLAGAGGRGGRWAYEQYF
TGCGCCAGCAGCTTGGCGGGGGCGGGGGGGCGCGGAGGCCGGTGGGCCTACGAGCAGTACTTC
>TRBD2|NA|TRBJ2-7|13|TRBV29-1
CSVGSTSNYEQYF
TGCAGCGTTGGATCGACTAGCAACTACGAGCAGTACTTC
>TRBD1|NA|TRBJ2-7|15|TRBV11-2
CASSFRGQGINEQYF
TGTGCCAGCAGCTTCCGGGGACAGGGGATCAACGAGCAGTACTTC
>NA|NA|TRBJ2-3|12|TRBV11-1
CASVSRPGTQYF
TGTGCCAGCGTTTCGCGGCCGGGCACGCAGTATTTT
>NA|NA|TRBJ1-1|14|TRBV11-3
CASSFKGQSLEAFF
TGTGCCAGCAGCTTCAAGGGGCAGAGCTTAGAAGCTTTCTTT
>NA|few|TRBJ1-1|13|TRBV7-8
CASSLTALGEAFF
TGTGCCAGCAGCTTAACGGCACTCGGTGAAGCTTTCTTT
>NA|NA|TRBJ2-5|15|TRBV5-5
CASSLWGGVRETQYF
TGTGCCAGCAGCTTGTGGGGCGGGGTCCGGGAGACCCAGTACTTC
>NA|NA|TRBJ1-1|14|TRBV5-1
CASSDGSTNTEAFF
TGCGCCAGCTCGGACGGCTCCACAAACACTGAAGCTTTCTTT
>TRBD2|NA|TRBJ2-2|16|TRBV4-2
CASSPASGSGTGELFF
TGTGCCAGCAGCCCCGCTAGCGGGAGTGGTACCGGGGAGCTGTTTTTT
>TRBD1|once|TRBJ2-7|14|TRBV18
CASSPGTGFYEQYF
TGTGCCAGCTCACCCGGGACAGGGTTCTACGAGCAGTACTTC